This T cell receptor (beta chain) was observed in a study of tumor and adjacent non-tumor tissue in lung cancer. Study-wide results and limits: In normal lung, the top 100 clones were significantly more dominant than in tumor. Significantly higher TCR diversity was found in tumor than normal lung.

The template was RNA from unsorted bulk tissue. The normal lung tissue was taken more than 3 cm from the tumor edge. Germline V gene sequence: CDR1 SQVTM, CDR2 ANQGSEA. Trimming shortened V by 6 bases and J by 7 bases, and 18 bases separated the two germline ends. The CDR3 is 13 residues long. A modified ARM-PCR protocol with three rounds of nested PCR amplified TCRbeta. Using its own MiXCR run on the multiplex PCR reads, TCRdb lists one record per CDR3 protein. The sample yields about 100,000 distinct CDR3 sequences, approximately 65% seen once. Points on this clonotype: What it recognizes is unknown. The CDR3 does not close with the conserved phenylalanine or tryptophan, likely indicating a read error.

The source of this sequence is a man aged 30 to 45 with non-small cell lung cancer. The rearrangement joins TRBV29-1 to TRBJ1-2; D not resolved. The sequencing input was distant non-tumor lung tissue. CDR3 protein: CSVTPGRLLGYTL. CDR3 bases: TGCAGCGTGACCCCGGGCCGCCTGCTTGGCTACACCTTG.